This T cell receptor beta chain was recovered during a study of OX40 agonist ivuxolimab in advanced cancers. Overall study context: With ivuxolimab, an agonistic anti-OX40 (CD134) antibody, patients were treated.

Study-wide results and caveats: Clonal expansion from baseline to week 6 occurred in both CD4+ and CD8+ T cells.

Profiling relied on immunoSEQ multiplex PCR, and the TCRdb table lists in-frame clones only, not all of them. This sample carries fewer than 45,000 clones, around nine tenths of them seen once, and the ten largest clones take 0.5% to 0.6%. On this clone itself: What it recognizes is unknown.

The CDR3 totals 16 residues. Trimming took 3 bases from V and 5 from J; bases not matched to a gene: 11. Germline CDR1 and CDR2: SGHTA and FQGNSA. This sequence originates from an adult with an advanced solid tumor such as melanoma, head and neck, liver or kidney cancer. Sequencing was performed on CD4+ or CD8+ T cells sorted from blood, taken in a trial of the OX40 agonist ivuxolimab. The rearrangement joins TRBV7-2 to TRBJ2-7; TRBD2 matches 9 bases. CDR3 coding DNA: TGTGCCAGCAGCTTTAGCGGGGGCCCCGGAGTCGACGAGCAGTACTTC. Protein: CASSFSGGPGVDEQYF.